The next 17 T cell receptor beta chains were all read from a single sample in a study of T cells after posttransplantation cyclophosphamide. Sampled 1 year posttransplant, controls received myeloablative marrow transplants, methotrexate and a calcineurin inhibitor. Method: immunoSEQ multiplex PCR; TCRdb's copy keeps in-frame clones and lacks some. The table lists approximately 10,000 clones, 80% to 90% of them singletons, with around 4% in the top ten. Sequencing used PBMCs, obtained about 430 days after allogeneic stem cell transplant with calcineurin inhibitor and methotrexate. Source of these receptors: a male patient aged 45 to 59 who received an allogeneic stem cell transplant from an unrelated donor, was CMV-positive, and had chronic GVHD only. Some T cells may be the graft donor's.

The chain uses TRBV9 and TRBJ2-3, with TRBD1 identical over 9 bases. Germline assignment: CDR1 SGDLS and CDR2 YYNGEE. Trimming cost V 1 base and J 5 bases; bases outside gene matches: 5. This CDR3 spans 15 amino acids. The CDR3 is CASSVKGQGRDTQYF. CDR3 DNA sequence: TGTGCCAGCAGCGTAAAGGGACAGGGTAGAGATACGCAGTATTTT.

This chain uses TRBV27 with TRBJ2-7; TRBD2 aligns across 10 bases. CDR1 is MNHEY, CDR2 SMNVEV, per germline (reference sequence). CDR3 size: 15 residues. V was pared by 1 base and J by 6 bases, with 6 bases of the junction left unmatched. CDR3 residues: CASSLLLAGSVEQYF. As DNA, the CDR3 is TGTGCCAGCAGTTTATTACTAGCGGGATCGGTCGAGCAGTACTTC.

The rearrangement joins TRBV16 to TRBJ2-5, with 7 bases fitting TRBD2. Trimming at V came to 3 bases and at J to 7 bases, leaving 5 bases not matched to a gene. Per germline, CDR1 KGHSY and CDR2 FQNENV. This CDR3 has 13 residues. CDR3 sequence reads: CASSQRESATQYF. The CDR3 nucleotides read TGTGCCAGCAGCCAGCGGGAGTCGGCGACCCAGTACTTC.

This chain joins TRBV11-3 and TRBJ2-2; no clear D. V was pared by 3 bases and J by 8 bases, with 4 bases between. This CDR3 is 11 amino acids long. From germline, CDR1 is SGHNT and CDR2 YENEEA. CDR3 in DNA: TGTGCCAGCAGCTTGCGAGGGGAGCTGTTTTTT. It translates to CASSLRGELFF.

The chain recombines TRBV27 with TRBJ2-5; a weak D match, TRBD2 (6 bases). Trimming shortened V by 8 bases and J by 4 bases, and 14 bases separated the two germline ends. The length of the CDR3 is 13 residues. Germline V gene lookup returns CDR1 MNHEY and CDR2 SMNVEV (reference sequence). CDR3 sequence (DNA): TGTGCCAGCGCCCCGGGAGCGGGAGAGACCCAGTACTTC. Encoded protein: CASAPGAGETQYF.

This clone was observed once. V gene TRBV5-4 combines with J gene TRBJ2-7; no clear D. The germline V gene has CDR1 SGHNT and CDR2 YYREEE (reference sequence). V was shortened by 0 bases and J by 4 bases, with 5 bases between the two germline ends. This CDR3 is 12 amino acids long. The CDR3 bases are TGTGCCAGCAGCTTGGGAGGTTACGAGCAGTACTTC. It yields the protein CASSLGGYEQYF.

The rearrangement joins TRBV19 to TRBJ2-2; 15 bases align to TRBD2. The CDR3 length is 19 residues. From germline, CDR1 is LNHDA and CDR2 SQIVND (reference sequence). With 6 bases clipped from V and 0 bases from J, the junction kept 8 bases outside the gene matches. CDR3 sequence reads: CASSPSGLAGGTNTGELFF. The CDR3 DNA reads TGTGCCAGTAGCCCATCGGGACTAGCGGGGGGTACGAACACCGGGGAGCTGTTTTTT.

The J gene is TRBJ2-1, the V gene TRBV4-2, with TRBD2 identical over 14 bases. V lost 4 bases to trimming and J lost 8 bases; unmatched junction nucleotides: 10. Germline CDR1 LGHNA, CDR2 YNFKEQ. The length of the CDR3 is 17 residues. The CDR3 DNA reads as TGTGCCAGCAGCCTCCGAGGACTAGCGGGAGGTTCGGATGAGCAGTTCTTC. Protein sequence: CASSLRGLAGGSDEQFF.

V and J are TRBV7-9 and TRBJ2-1, with 7 bases fitting TRBD2. CDR3 length equals 15 residues. The junction had 12 bases not matched to a gene; V was cut back by 4 bases and J by 9 bases. Per germline, CDR1 SEHNR and CDR2 FQNEAQ (reference sequence). The CDR3 sequence is CASSSSRGVLSEQFF. The CDR3 DNA is TGTGCCAGCAGCTCTAGTCGGGGGGTTTTGTCTGAGCAGTTCTTC.

The rearrangement joins TRBV7-9 to TRBJ2-7; the D gene is possibly TRBD2 (6 bases). The CDR3 is 15 amino acids. Germline V gene data show CDR1 as SEHNR and CDR2 as FQNEAQ (reference sequence). V shed 5 bases and J shed 9 bases, with 23 bases lying between them. The CDR3 spells CASSPEGGAKKRQYF. For the CDR3, the DNA is TGTGCCAGCAGCCCAGAAGGCGGGGCTAAAAAGAGGCAGTACTTC.

The DNA for the CDR3 is TGTGCCACCAGCAGTGTCGGGGGTACGTATCAGAACACTGAAGCTTTCTTT. This translates into CATSSVGGTYQNTEAFF. The chain recombines TRBV15 with TRBJ1-1; possibly TRBD1 for D (5 bases). Trimming removed 3 bases at V and 1 base at J, with 18 bases between. This CDR3 spans 17 amino acids. Germline V gene lookup returns CDR1 LNHNV and CDR2 YYDKDF (reference sequence).

The genes are TRBV9 and TRBJ2-7; a possible D gene is TRBD2 (6 bases). Trimming took 0 bases from V and 3 from J, leaving 13 bases between them. Germline V lookup: CDR1 SGDLS, CDR2 YYNGEE. The CDR3 has 15 amino acids. Here the CDR3 DNA reads TGTGCCAGCAGCGTAGAGGAGGGAGCAATCTACGAGCAGTACTTC. This codes for CASSVEEGAIYEQYF.

The CDR3 DNA follows: TGTGCCAGCAGTCTTGGGCTAGCATTGAATGAGCAGTTCTTC. Translation gives CASSLGLALNEQFF. The V and J genes are TRBV6-6 and TRBJ2-1; D is possibly TRBD2 (5 bases). Trimming took off 5 bases at V and 7 bases at J, with 15 bases between the two ends. This CDR3 comprises 14 residues. Germline CDR1 reads MNHNY; CDR2 reads SVGAGI (reference sequence).

This chain links TRBV10-3 with TRBJ2-5; a weak D match, TRBD2 (6 bases). Germline CDR1 ENHRY, CDR2 SYGVKD. The CDR3 runs 13 residues. Trimming stripped 6 bases from V and 4 bases from J, with 12 bases between. The CDR3 here is CAIREGGGETQYF. The CDR3 region has the DNA TGTGCCATCAGGGAGGGAGGAGGAGAGACCCAGTACTTC.

The chain employs TRBV7-9 and TRBJ2-7; maybe TRBD2 (5 bases). This CDR3 spans 16 amino acids. Trimming shortened V by 3 bases and J by 5 bases, and 20 bases separated the two germline ends. Germline V CDR1 and CDR2: SEHNR, FQNEAQ (reference sequence). CDR3 residues: CASSFGLGKSTHEQYF. The DNA for the CDR3 is TGTGCCAGCAGCTTCGGACTGGGCAAATCCACCCACGAGCAGTACTTC.

V gene TRBV19 combines with J gene TRBJ2-1, with 7 bases matching TRBD2. Germline V gives CDR1 LNHDA, CDR2 SQIVND (reference sequence). J was trimmed by 3 bases and V by 1 base; bases with no gene match: 3. This CDR3 has 15 residues. The CDR3 is CASSIAGRGYNEQFF. The DNA of the CDR3 is TGTGCCAGTAGTATAGCAGGGAGGGGCTACAATGAGCAGTTCTTC.

This clone was recorded a few times. Written as DNA, the CDR3 is TGTGCCAGCAGCCGAGGGGACAGGGCCCAACGAGCTTTCTTT. The encoded protein is CASSRGDRAQRAFF. V is TRBV14 and J is TRBJ1-1, with 9 bases fitting TRBD1. The CDR3 consists of 14 residues. The V gene end was trimmed by 4 bases and the J gene end by 10 bases; junction bases not matched to a gene: 10. Germline values: CDR1 SGHDN, CDR2 FVKESK.